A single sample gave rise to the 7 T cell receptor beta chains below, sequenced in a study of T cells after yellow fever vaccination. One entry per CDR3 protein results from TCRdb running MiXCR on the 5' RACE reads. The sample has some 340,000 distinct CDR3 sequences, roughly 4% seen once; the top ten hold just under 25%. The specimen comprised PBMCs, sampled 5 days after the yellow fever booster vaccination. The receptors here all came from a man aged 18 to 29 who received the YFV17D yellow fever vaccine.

The CDR3 coding sequence is TGTGCCAGCAGTTACTGGACGCAGTACACCGGGGAGCTGTTTTTT. Translated: CASSYWTQYTGELFF. The chain links TRBV6-5 to TRBJ2-2; D gene unclear. The CDR3 contains 15 residues. In germline, CDR1 is MNHEY, CDR2 SVGAGI. The ends were cut back, 1 base at V and 3 bases at J, with 9 bases in the middle.

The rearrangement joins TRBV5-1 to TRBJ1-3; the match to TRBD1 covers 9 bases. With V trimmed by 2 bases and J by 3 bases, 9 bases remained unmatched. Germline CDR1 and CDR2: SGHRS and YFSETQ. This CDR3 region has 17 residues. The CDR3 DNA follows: TGCGCCAGCAGCTTAAAGACAGGGGGTTTCCTTGGAAACACCATATATTTT. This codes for CASSLKTGGFLGNTIYF.

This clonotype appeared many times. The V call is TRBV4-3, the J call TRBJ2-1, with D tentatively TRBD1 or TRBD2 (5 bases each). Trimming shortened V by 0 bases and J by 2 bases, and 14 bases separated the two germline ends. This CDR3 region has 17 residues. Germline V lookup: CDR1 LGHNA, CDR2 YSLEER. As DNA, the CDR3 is TGCGCCAGCAGCCAAGATACGAGGGGCTCTACCTACAATGAGCAGTTCTTC. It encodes CASSQDTRGSTYNEQFF.

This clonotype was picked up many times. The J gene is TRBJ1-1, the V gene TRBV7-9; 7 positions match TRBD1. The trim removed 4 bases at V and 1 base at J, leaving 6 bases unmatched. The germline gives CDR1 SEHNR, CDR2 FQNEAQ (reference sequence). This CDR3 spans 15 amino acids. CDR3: CASSSPDRENTEAFF. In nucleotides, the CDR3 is TGTGCCAGCAGCTCCCCTGACAGGGAGAACACTGAAGCTTTCTTT.

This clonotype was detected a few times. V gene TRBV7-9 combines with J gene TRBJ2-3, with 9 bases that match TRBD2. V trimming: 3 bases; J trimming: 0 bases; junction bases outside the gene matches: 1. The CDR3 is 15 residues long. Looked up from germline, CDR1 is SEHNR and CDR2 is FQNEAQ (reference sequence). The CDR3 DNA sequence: TGTGCCAGCAGCTTTACTAGCGGGAGCACAGATACGCAGTATTTT. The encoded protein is CASSFTSGSTDTQYF.

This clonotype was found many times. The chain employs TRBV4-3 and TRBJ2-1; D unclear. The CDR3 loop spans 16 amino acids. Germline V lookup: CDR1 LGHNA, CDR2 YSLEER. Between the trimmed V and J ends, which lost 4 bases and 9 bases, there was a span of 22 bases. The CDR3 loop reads CASSLTRIIGRSEQFF. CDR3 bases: TGCGCCAGCAGCCTTACGAGGATCATTGGCCGGAGTGAGCAGTTCTTC.

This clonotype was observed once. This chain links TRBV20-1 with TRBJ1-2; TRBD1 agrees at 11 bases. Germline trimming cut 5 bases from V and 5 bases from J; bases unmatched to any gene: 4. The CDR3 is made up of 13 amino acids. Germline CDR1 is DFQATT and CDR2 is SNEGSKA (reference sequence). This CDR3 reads CSAQGTGGYGYTF. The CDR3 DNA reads TGCAGTGCTCAGGGGACAGGGGGATATGGCTACACCTTC.